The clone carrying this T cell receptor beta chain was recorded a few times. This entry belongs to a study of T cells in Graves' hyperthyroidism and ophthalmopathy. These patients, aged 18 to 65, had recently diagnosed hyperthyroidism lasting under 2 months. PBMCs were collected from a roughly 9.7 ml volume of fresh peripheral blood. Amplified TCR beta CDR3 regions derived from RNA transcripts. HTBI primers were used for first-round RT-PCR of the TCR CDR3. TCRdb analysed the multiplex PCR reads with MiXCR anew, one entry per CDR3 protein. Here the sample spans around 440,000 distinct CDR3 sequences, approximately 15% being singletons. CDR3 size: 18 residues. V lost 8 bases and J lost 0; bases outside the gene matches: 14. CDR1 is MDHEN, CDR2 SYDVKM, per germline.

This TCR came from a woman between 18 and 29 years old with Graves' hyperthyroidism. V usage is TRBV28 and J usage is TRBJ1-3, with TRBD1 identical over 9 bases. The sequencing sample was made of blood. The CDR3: CASQKDTGGALSGNTIYF. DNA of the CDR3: TGTGCCAGCCAGAAAGATACAGGGGGCGCCCTCTCTGGAAACACCATATATTTT.